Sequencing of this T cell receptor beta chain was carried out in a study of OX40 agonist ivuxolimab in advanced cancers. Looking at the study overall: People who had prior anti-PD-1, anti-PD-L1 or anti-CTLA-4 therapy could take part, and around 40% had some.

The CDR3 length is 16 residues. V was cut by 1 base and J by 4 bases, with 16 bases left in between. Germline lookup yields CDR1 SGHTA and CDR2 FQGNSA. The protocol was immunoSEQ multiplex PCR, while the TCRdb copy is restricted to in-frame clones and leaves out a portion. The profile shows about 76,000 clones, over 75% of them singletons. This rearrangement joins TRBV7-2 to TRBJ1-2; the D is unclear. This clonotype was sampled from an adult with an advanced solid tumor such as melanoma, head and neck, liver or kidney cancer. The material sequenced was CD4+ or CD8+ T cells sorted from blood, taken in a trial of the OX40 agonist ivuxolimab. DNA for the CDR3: TGTGCCAGCAGCTTAGATCTCGGAATGGTAACCTATGGCTACACCTTC. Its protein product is CASSLDLGMVTYGYTF.